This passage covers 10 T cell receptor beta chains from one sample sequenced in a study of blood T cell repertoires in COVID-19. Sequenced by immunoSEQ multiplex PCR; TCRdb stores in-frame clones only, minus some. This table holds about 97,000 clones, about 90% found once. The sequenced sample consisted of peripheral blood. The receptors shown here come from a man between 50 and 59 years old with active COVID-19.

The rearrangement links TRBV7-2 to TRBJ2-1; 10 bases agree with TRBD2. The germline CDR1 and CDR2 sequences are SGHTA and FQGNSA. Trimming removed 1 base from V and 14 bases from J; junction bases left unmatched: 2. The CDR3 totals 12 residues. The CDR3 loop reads CASSLERGGKFF. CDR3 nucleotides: TGTGCCAGCAGCTTAGAGCGGGGGGGGAAGTTCTTC.

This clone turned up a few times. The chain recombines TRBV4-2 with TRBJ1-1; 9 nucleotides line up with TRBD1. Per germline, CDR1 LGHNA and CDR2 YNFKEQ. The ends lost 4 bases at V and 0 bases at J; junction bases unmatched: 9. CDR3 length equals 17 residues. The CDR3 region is CASSRGTGQFMNTEAFF. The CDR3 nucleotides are TGTGCCAGCAGCCGAGGGACAGGGCAATTCATGAACACTGAAGCTTTCTTT.

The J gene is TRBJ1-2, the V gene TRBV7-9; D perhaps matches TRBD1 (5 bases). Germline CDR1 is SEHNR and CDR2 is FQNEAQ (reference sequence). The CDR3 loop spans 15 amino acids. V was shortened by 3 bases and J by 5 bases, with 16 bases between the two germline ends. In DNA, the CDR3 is TGTGCCAGCAGCTTCTCCGGGACTGTGAGTTATGGCTACACCTTC. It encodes CASSFSGTVSYGYTF.

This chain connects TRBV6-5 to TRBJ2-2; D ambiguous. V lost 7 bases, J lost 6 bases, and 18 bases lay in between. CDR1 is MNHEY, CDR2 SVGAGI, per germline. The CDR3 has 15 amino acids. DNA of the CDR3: TGTGCCAGCACCTTTCGCCGGGTAAATCCCGGGGAGCTGTTTTTT. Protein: CASTFRRVNPGELFF.

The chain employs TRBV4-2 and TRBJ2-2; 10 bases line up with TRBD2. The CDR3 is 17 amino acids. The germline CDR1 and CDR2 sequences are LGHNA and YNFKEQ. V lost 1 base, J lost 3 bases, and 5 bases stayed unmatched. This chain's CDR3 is CASSQVPLAGDTGELFF. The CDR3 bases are TGTGCCAGCAGCCAAGTACCCCTAGCGGGGGACACCGGGGAGCTGTTTTTT.

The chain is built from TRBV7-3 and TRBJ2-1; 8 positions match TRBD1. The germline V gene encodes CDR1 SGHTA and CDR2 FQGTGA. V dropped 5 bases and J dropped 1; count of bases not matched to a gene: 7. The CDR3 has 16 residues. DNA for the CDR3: TGTGCCAGCAGCCCGGACAGGGATGGGTCCTACAATGAGCAGTTCTTC. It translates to CASSPDRDGSYNEQFF.

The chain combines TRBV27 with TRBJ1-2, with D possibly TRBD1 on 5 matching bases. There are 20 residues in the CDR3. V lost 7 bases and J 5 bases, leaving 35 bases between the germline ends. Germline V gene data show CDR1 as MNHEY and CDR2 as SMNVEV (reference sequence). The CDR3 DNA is TGTGCCAGCATTCTTTTACCTAGGGGCGGCAGACTCCCGGAGGGGTATGGCTACACCTTC. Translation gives CASILLPRGGRLPEGYGYTF.

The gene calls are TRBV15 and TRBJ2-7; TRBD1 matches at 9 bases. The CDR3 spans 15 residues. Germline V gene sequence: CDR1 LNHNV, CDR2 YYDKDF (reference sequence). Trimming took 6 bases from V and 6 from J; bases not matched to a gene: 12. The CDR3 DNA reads TGTGCCACCAGATTACCGGGACAGGGAATTGGCGAGCAGTACTTC. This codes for CATRLPGQGIGEQYF.

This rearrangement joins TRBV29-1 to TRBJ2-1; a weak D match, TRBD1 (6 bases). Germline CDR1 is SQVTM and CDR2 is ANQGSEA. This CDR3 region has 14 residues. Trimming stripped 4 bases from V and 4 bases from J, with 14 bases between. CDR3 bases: TGCAGCGTTGCCAGGGGAGTCGGATACAATGAGCAGTTCTTC. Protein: CSVARGVGYNEQFF.

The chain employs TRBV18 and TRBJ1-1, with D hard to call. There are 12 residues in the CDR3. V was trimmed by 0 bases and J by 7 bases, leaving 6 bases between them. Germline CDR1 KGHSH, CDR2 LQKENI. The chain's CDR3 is CASSPPSLEAFF. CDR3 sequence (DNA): TGTGCCAGCTCACCACCGTCCCTTGAAGCTTTCTTT.